This T cell receptor beta chain was sequenced in a study of CD4 and CD8 cells across lung adenocarcinoma regions. Each CDR3 protein gets one entry after TCRdb re-called the PCR reads with MiXCR. The sample includes some 11,000 distinct CDR3 sequences, around three fifths seen only once; the top ten take around 90%. In germline, CDR1 is MNHEY, CDR2 SMNVEV (reference sequence). The CDR3 has 15 residues. Donors had localized lung adenocarcinoma, a non-small cell lung cancer. This sequence joins TRBV27 and TRBJ2-4; 8 nucleotides align to TRBD2. The J call may be in error: the DNA end matches TRBJ2-7 better. The specimen sequenced was CD8+ T cells from the margin of a lung tumor. The TCR originated in a male donor with lung adenocarcinoma. The CD4 and CD8 labels of this study may be unreliable. CDR3 residues: CASSFTGTSTDEQYF. DNA of the CDR3: TGTGCCAGCAGTTTTACCGGGACTAGTACCGACGAGCAGTACTTC.